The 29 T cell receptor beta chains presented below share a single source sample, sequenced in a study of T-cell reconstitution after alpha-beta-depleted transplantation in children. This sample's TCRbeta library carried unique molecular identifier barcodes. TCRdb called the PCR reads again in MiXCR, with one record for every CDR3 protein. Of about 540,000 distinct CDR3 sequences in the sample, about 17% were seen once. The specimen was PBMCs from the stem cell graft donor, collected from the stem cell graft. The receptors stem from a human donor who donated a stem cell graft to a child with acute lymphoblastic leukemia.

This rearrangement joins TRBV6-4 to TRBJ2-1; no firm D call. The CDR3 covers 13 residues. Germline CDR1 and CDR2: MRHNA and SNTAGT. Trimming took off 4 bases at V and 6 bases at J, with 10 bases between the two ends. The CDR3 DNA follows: TGTGCCAGCAGTGCCTCTCCCGTCAATGAGCAGTTCTTC. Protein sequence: CASSASPVNEQFF.

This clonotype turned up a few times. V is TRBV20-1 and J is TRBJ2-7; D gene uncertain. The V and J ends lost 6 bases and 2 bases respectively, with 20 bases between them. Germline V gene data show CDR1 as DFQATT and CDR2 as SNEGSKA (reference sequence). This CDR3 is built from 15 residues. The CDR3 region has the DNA TGCAGTGCCCGACCAGAGAAGGCTCCCACCTACGAGCAGTACTTC. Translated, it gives CSARPEKAPTYEQYF.

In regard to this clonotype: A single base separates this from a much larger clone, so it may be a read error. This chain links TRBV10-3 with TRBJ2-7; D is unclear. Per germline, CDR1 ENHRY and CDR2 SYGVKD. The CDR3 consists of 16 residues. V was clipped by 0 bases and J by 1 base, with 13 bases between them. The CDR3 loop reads CAISESLRGGSYEQYF. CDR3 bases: TGTGCCATCAGTGAGTCCTTGCGCGGTGGGTCCTACGAGCAGTACTTC.

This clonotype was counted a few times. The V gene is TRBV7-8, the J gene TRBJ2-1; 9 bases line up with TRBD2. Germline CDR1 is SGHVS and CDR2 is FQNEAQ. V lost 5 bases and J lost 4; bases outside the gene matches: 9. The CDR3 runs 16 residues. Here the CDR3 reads CASSRSRLADYNEQFF. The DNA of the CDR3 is TGTGCCAGCAGCCGGTCCCGACTAGCGGATTACAATGAGCAGTTCTTC. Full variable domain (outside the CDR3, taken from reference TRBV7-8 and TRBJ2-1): GAGVSQSPRYKVAKRGQDVALRCDPISGHVSLFWYQQALGQGPEFLTYFQNEAQLDKSGLPSDRFFAERPEGSVSTLKIQRTQQEDSAVYLCASSRSRLADYNEQFFGPGTRLTVL.

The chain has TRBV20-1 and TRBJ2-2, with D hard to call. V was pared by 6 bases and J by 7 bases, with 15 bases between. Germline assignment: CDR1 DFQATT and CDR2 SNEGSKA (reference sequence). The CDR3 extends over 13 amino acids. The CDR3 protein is CSAMHLVGGELFF. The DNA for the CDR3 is TGCAGTGCCATGCATCTGGTCGGCGGGGAGCTGTTTTTT.

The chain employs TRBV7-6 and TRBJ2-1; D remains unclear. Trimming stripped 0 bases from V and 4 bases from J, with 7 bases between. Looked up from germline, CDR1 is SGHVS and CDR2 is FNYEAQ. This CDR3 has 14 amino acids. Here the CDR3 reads CASSLAEIYNEQFF. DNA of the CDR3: TGTGCCAGCAGCTTAGCTGAAATATACAATGAGCAGTTCTTC.

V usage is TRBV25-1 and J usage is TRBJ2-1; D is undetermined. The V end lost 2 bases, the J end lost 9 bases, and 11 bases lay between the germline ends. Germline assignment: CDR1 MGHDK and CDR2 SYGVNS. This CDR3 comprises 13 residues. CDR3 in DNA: TGTGCCAGCAGTGAAGACGGGTTGGTTGAGCAGTTCTTC. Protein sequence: CASSEDGLVEQFF. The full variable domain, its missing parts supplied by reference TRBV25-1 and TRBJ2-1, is EADIYQTPRYLVIGTGKKITLECSQTMGHDKMYWYQQDPGMELHLIHYSYGVNSTEKGDLSSESTVSRIRTEHFPLTLESARPSHTSQYLCASSEDGLVEQFFGPGTRLTVL.

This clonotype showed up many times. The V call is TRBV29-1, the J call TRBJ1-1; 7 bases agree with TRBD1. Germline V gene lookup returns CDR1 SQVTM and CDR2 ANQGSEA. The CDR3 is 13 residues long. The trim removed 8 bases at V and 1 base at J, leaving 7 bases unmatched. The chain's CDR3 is CSTGQERNTEAFF. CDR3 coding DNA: TGCAGCACCGGACAGGAGCGGAACACTGAAGCTTTCTTT. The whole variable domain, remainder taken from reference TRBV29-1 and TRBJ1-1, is SAVISQKPSRDICQRGTSLTIQCQVDSQVTMMFWYRQQPGQSLTLIATANQGSEATYESGFVIDKFPISRPNLTFSTLTVSNMSPEDSSIYLCSTGQERNTEAFFGQGTRLTVV.

The CDR3: CASSLEFMETQYF. CDR3 nucleotides: TGCGCCAGCAGCTTAGAGTTCATGGAGACCCAGTACTTC. The rearrangement links TRBV5-1 to TRBJ2-5; D is ambiguous. There are 13 residues in the CDR3. Germline V lookup: CDR1 SGHRS, CDR2 YFSETQ. The ends were cut back, 2 bases at V and 5 bases at J, with 10 bases in the middle.

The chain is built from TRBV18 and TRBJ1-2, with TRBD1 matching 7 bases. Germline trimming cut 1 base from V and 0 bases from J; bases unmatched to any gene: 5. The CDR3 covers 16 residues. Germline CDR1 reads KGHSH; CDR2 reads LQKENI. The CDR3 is CASSPRQGEANYGYTF. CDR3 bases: TGTGCCAGCTCACCACGGCAGGGGGAAGCTAACTATGGCTACACCTTC.

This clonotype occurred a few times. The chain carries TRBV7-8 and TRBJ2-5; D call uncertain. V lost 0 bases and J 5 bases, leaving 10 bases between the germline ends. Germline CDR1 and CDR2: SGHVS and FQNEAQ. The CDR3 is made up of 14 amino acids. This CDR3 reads CASSLATFRETQYF. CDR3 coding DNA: TGTGCCAGCAGCTTAGCTACATTCAGGGAGACCCAGTACTTC.

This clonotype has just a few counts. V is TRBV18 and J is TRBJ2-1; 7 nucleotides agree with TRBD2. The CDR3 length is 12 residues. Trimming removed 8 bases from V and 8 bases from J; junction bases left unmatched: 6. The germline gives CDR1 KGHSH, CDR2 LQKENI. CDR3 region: CASEPSGDEQFF. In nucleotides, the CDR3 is TGTGCCAGCGAACCCAGCGGGGATGAGCAGTTCTTC.

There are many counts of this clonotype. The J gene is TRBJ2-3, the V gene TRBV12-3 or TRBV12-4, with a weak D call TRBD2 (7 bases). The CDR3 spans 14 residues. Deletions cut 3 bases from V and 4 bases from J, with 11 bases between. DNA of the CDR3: TGTGCCAGCAGTTTCATCGGGGGGCCAGATACGCAGTATTTT. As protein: CASSFIGGPDTQYF.

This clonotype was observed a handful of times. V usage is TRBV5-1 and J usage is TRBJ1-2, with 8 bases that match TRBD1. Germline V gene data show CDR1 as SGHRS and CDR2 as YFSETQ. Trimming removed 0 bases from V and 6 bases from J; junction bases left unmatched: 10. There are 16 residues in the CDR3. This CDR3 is CASSLGPGGKVNGYTF. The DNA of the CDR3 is TGCGCCAGCAGCTTGGGCCCAGGGGGCAAAGTGAATGGCTACACCTTC.

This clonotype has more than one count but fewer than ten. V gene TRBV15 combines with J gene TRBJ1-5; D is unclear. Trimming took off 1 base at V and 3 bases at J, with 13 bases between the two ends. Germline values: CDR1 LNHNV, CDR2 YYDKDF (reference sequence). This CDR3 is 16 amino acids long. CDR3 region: CATSRAEKGPNQPQHF. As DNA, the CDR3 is TGTGCCACCAGCAGAGCGGAAAAGGGCCCCAATCAGCCCCAGCATTTT.

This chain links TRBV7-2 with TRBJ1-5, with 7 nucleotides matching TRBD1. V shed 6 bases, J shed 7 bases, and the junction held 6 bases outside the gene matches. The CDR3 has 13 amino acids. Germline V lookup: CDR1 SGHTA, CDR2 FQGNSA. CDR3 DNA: TGTGCCAGCAGTCGGGACAGCCTCCAGCCCCAGCATTTT. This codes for CASSRDSLQPQHF.

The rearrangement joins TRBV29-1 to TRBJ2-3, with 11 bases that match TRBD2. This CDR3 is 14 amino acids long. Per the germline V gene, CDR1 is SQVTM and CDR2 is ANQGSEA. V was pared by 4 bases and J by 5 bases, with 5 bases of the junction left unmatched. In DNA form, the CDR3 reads TGCAGCGTTGCTGGACTAGCGGGTCAAGATACGCAGTATTTT. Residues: CSVAGLAGQDTQYF.

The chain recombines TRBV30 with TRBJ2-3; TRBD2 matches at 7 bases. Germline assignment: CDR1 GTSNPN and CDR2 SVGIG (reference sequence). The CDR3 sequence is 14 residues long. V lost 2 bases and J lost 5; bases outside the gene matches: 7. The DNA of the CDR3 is TGTGCCTGGAGTATCTGGGACTACCTAGATACGCAGTATTTT. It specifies CAWSIWDYLDTQYF.

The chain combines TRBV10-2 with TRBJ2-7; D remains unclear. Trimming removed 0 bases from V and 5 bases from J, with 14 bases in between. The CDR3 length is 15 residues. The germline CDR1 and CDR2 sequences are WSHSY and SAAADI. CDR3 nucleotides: TGCGCCAGCAGTGAGTCGTACAACCGGCGCCACGAGCAGTACTTC. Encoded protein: CASSESYNRRHEQYF.

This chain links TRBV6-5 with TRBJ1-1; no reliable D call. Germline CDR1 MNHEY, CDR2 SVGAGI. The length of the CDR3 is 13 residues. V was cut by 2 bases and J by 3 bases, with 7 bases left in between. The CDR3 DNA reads TGTGCCAGCAGTTACCTGGGGTACACTGAAGCTTTCTTT. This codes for CASSYLGYTEAFF.

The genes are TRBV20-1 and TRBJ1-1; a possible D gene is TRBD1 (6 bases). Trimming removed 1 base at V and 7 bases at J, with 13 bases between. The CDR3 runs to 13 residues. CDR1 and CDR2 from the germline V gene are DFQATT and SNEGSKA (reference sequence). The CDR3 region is CSARGFLDSEAFF. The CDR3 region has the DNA TGCAGTGCTAGAGGCTTCTTGGACAGTGAAGCTTTCTTT.

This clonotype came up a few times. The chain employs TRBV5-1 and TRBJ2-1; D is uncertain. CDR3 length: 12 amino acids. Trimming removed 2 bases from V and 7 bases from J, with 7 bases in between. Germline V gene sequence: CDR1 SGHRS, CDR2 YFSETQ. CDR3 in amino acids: CASSLVWNEQFF. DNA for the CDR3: TGCGCCAGCAGCTTAGTTTGGAATGAGCAGTTCTTC.

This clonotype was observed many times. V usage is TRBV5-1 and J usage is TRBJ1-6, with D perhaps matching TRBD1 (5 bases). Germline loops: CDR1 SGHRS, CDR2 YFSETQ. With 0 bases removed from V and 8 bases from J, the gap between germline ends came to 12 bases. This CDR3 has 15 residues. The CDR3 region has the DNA TGCGCCAGCAGCTTGGAAAGGGGATCGGATTCACCCCTCCACTTT. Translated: CASSLERGSDSPLHF.

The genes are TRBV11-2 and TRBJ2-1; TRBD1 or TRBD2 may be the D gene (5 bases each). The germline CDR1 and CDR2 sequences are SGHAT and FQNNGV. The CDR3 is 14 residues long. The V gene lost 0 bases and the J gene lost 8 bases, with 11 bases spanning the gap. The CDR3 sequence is CASSLDTRGDEQFF. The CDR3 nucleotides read TGTGCCAGCAGCTTAGATACTCGAGGGGATGAGCAGTTCTTC. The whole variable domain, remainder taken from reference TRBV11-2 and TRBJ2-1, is EAGVAQSPRYKIIEKRQSVAFWCNPISGHATLYWYQQILGQGPKLLIQFQNNGVVDDSQLPKDRFSAERLKGVDSTLKIQPAKLEDSAVYLCASSLDTRGDEQFFGPGTRLTVL.

The CDR3 reads CASSFLLGNEQFF. The CDR3 DNA sequence: TGCGCCAGCAGCTTCCTACTCGGCAATGAGCAGTTCTTC. V is TRBV5-1 and J is TRBJ2-1; D gene ambiguous. Germline CDR1 reads SGHRS; CDR2 reads YFSETQ. Trimming shortened V by 2 bases and J by 6 bases, and 9 bases separated the two germline ends. This CDR3 comprises 13 residues.

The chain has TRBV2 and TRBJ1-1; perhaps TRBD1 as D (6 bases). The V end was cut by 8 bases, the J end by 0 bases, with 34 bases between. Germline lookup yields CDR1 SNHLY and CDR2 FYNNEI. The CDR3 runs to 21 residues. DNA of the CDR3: TGTGCCAGCTGTCCCGGGGGCGGGGCAGGGGACATACTAGTGCTGAACACTGAAGCTTTCTTT. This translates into CASCPGGGAGDILVLNTEAFF.

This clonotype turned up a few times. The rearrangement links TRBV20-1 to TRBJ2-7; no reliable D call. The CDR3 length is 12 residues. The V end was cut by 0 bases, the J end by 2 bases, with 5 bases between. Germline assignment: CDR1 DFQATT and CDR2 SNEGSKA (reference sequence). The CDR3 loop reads CSARDDAYEQYF. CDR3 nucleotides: TGCAGTGCTAGAGATGACGCCTACGAGCAGTACTTC.

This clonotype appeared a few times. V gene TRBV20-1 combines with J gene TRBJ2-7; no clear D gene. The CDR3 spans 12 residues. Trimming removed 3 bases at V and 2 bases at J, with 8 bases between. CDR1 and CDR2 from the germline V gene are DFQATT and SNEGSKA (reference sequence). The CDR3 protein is CSASPWTYEQYF. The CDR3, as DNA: TGCAGTGCTAGCCCCTGGACCTACGAGCAGTACTTC.

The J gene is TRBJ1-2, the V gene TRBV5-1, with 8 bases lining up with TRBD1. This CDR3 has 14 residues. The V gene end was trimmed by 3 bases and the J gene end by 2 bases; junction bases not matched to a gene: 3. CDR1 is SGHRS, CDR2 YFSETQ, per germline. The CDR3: CASSSGQVNYGYTF. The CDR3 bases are TGCGCCAGCAGCTCGGGACAGGTGAACTATGGCTACACCTTC. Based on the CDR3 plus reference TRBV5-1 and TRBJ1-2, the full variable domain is KAGVTQTPRYLIKTRGQQVTLSCSPISGHRSVSWYQQTPGQGLQFLFEYFSETQRNKGNFPGRFSGRQFSNSRSEMNVSTLELGDSALYLCASSSGQVNYGYTFGSGTRLTVV.